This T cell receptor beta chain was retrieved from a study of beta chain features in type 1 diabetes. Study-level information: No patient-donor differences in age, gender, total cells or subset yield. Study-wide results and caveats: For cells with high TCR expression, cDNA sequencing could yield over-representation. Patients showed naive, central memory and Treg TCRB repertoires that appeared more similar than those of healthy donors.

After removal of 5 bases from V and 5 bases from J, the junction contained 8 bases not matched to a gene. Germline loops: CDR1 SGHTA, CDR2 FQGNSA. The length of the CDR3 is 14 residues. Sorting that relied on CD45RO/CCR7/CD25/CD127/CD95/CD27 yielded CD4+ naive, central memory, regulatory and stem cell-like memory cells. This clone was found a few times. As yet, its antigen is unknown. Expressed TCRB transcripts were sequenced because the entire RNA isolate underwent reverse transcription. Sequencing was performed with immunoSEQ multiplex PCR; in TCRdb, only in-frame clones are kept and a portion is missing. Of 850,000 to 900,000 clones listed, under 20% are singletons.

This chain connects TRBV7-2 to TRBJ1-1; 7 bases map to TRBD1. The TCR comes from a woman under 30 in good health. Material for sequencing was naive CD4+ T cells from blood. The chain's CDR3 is CASSPQGEGTEAFF. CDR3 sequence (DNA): TGTGCCAGCAGCCCCCAGGGGGAAGGAACTGAAGCTTTCTTT.